This T cell receptor (beta chain) was captured by sequencing in a study of control samples from healthy donors and cancer patients. The table came from immunoSEQ multiplex PCR; TCRdb's copy has only in-frame clones and leaves some out. The data contain about 120,000 clones, around 89% of them singletons. Sequencing was performed on PBMCs. This receptor was taken from a woman aged 55-69 years with lung cancer.

CDR3 DNA: TGTGCCAGCAGCACCCGACAGGGTATTAATGAAAAACTGTTTTTT. It specifies CASSTRQGINEKLFF. This chain uses TRBV7-8 with TRBJ1-4, with TRBD1 matching 7 bases. The germline V gene encodes CDR1 SGHVS and CDR2 FQNEAQ. The CDR3 spans 15 residues. V was clipped by 5 bases and J by 4 bases; unmatched bases: 7.